A single sample is the source of the 17 T cell receptor beta chains below, sequenced in a study of PD-1 blockade in classical Hodgkin lymphoma. Stated time point: newly diagnosed, previously untreated cHL patient sample. By magnetic negative selection, CD8+ T cells were isolated from the thawed PBMCs. TCRdb keeps only in-frame clones here, not all; method: immunoSEQ multiplex PCR. Seen here are some 10,000 clones, more than 75% observed once, and the top ten hold just under 15%. The sample was CD8+ T cells from blood. The source of these receptors is a human donor with classical Hodgkin lymphoma.

This sequence joins TRBV5-4 and TRBJ2-5; perhaps D is TRBD1 or TRBD2 (5 bases each). The CDR3 extends over 15 amino acids. V gave up 0 bases and J gave up 5 bases, with 14 bases separating them. Germline values: CDR1 SGHNT, CDR2 YYREEE (reference sequence). DNA for the CDR3: TGTGCCAGCAGCTTGGTTGGGTGGGGCGGGGAGACCCAGTACTTC. The encoded protein is CASSLVGWGGETQYF.

The chain couples TRBV7-6 to TRBJ2-7, with 9 bases lining up with TRBD2. Germline CDR1 and CDR2: SGHVS and FNYEAQ. This CDR3 comprises 18 residues. V shed 5 bases and J 4 bases; nucleotides not matched to a gene: 18. The CDR3 region has the DNA TGTGCCAGCAGCCCCCCCCTTACGCGGCGGGGGGGCGGGTACGAGCAGTACTTC. It is translated as CASSPPLTRRGGGYEQYF.

V and J are TRBV19 and TRBJ2-1; D is perhaps TRBD2 (6 bases). The CDR3 spans 15 residues. Trimming took off 1 base at V and 2 bases at J, with 9 bases between the two ends. CDR1 and CDR2 from the germline V gene are LNHDA and SQIVND (reference sequence). As DNA, the CDR3 is TGTGCCAGTAGTATAGGGTGGGGGGCCTACAATGAGCAGTTCTTC. It translates to CASSIGWGAYNEQFF.

This clone was observed a handful of times. The chain links TRBV10-1 to TRBJ2-7; D is unresolved. This CDR3 contains 16 residues. CDR1 is WNHNN, CDR2 SYGVQD, per germline (reference sequence). Trimming removed 4 bases at V and 5 bases at J, with 21 bases between. The chain's CDR3 is CASSVWAYLCQDEQYF. The CDR3 nucleotides are TGCGCCAGCAGTGTGTGGGCTTACCTTTGCCAGGACGAGCAGTACTTC.

Here the CDR3 DNA reads TGTGCCAGCAGCTCCCGTTTGGGTGGGGAGAACTATGGCTACACCTTC. Its translation is CASSSRLGGENYGYTF. V usage is TRBV5-4 and J usage is TRBJ1-2; no definite D call. The CDR3 covers 16 residues. V was shortened by 3 bases and J by 2 bases, with 17 bases between the two germline ends. CDR1 is SGHNT, CDR2 YYREEE, per germline (reference sequence). Supplemented by reference TRBV5-4 and TRBJ1-2, the full variable domain reads ETGVTQSPTHLIKTRGQQVTLRCSSQSGHNTVSWYQQALGQGPQFIFQYYREEENGRGNFPPRFSGLQFPNYSSELNVNALELDDSALYLCASSSRLGGENYGYTFGSGTRLTVV.

This chain uses TRBV27 with TRBJ2-7; TRBD2 matches at 8 bases. J was trimmed by 0 bases and V by 6 bases; bases with no gene match: 7. The V gene's germline CDR1 is MNHEY and CDR2 SMNVEV (reference sequence). This CDR3 region has 15 residues. CDR3 region: CASSDSGESSYEQYF. CDR3 nucleotides: TGTGCCAGCAGCGATAGCGGGGAGAGCTCCTACGAGCAGTACTTC.

CDR3 DNA: TGTGCCACCTACGCAAGGGGGGAAAACTCCTACGAGCAGTACTTC. This sequence encodes CATYARGENSYEQYF. The rearrangement links TRBV28 to TRBJ2-7; TRBD1 or TRBD2 may be the D gene (6 bases each). Between the trimmed V and J ends, which lost 10 bases and 0 bases, there was a span of 19 bases. This CDR3 has 15 amino acids. The germline gives CDR1 MDHEN, CDR2 SYDVKM.

The chain carries TRBV5-4 and TRBJ1-6; unclear D gene. This CDR3 is 15 amino acids long. Per germline, CDR1 SGHNT and CDR2 YYREEE (reference sequence). Trimming stripped 2 bases from V and 7 bases from J, with 13 bases between. CDR3 in DNA: TGTGCCAGCAGCTTATCTCCTGGGTTAAATTCACCCCTCCACTTT. Protein product: CASSLSPGLNSPLHF.

The chain carries TRBV5-6 and TRBJ2-3, with no clear D. Trimming took 1 base from V and 3 from J, leaving 6 bases between them. The V gene's germline CDR1 is SGHDT and CDR2 YYEEEE. The CDR3 is 13 residues long. The CDR3, as DNA: TGTGCCAGCAGCTTGCTGAGGACAGATACGCAGTATTTT. Its translation: CASSLLRTDTQYF.

This clone is large (0.1 to 1%) by share. The V call is TRBV27, the J call TRBJ2-1, with 8 bases identical to TRBD1. Germline V gene data show CDR1 as MNHEY and CDR2 as SMNVEV (reference sequence). V was pared by 2 bases and J by 3 bases, with 0 bases of the junction left unmatched. CDR3 size: 14 residues. CDR3 residues: CASSLGTGYNEQFF. CDR3 bases: TGTGCCAGCAGTTTAGGGACAGGCTACAATGAGCAGTTCTTC.

The chain combines TRBV4-1 with TRBJ2-5; TRBD1 aligns across 7 bases. Judging by the DNA end, TRBJ2-7 fits better; the J call may be wrong. The CDR3 spans 15 residues. Germline V gene lookup returns CDR1 MGHRA and CDR2 YSYEKL. The DNA of the CDR3 is TGCGCCAGCAGCCAATCGGACAGGACTTACTACGAGCAGTACTTC. As protein: CASSQSDRTYYEQYF.

This chain's CDR3 is CASSPSGGGNEAFF. In nucleotides, the CDR3 is TGTGCCAGCAGTCCCTCAGGGGGTGGTAATGAAGCTTTCTTT. V and J are TRBV6-5 and TRBJ1-1; 7 nucleotides match TRBD1. The CDR3 contains 14 residues. CDR1 and CDR2 from the germline V gene are MNHEY and SVGAGI. V lost 5 bases to trimming and J lost 7 bases; unmatched junction nucleotides: 10.

As DNA, the CDR3 is TGTGCCTGGAGTGTATCGGCGGTCGGGGAGCTGTTTTTT. Amino acid sequence: CAWSVSAVGELFF. This chain uses TRBV30 with TRBJ2-2; D is undetermined. The CDR3 is made up of 13 amino acids. Trimming stripped 0 bases from V and 7 bases from J, with 9 bases between. CDR1 GTSNPN and CDR2 SVGIG come from the germline V gene (reference sequence).

This chain links TRBV4-2 with TRBJ2-1; TRBD1 agrees at 9 bases. Germline assignment: CDR1 LGHNA and CDR2 YNFKEQ. V gave up 4 bases and J gave up 4 bases; unmatched junction bases: 5. The CDR3 consists of 15 residues. The CDR3 loop reads CASSLRQGEYNEQFF. Written as DNA, the CDR3 is TGTGCCAGCAGCCTACGACAGGGGGAGTACAATGAGCAGTTCTTC.

In nucleotides, the CDR3 is TGTGCCAGTAGCCCTTGGACGGACCATAGCAATCAGCCCCAGCATTTT. Its protein product is CASSPWTDHSNQPQHF. This chain links TRBV19 with TRBJ1-5, with D hard to call. The germline V and J ends were trimmed by 6 bases and 0 bases, with 15 bases remaining between them. CDR3 size: 16 residues. Germline V lookup: CDR1 LNHDA, CDR2 SQIVND (reference sequence).

V is TRBV4-1 and J is TRBJ2-5; D could derive from TRBD1 or TRBD2 (5 bases each). The J call may be faulty, since TRBJ2-7 better matches the DNA end. Germline assignment: CDR1 MGHRA and CDR2 YSYEKL. This CDR3 spans 13 amino acids. Here the CDR3 reads CASSPGLYYEQYF. For the CDR3, the DNA is TGCGCCAGCAGCCCGGGGCTTTATTACGAGCAGTACTTC.

CDR3 amino acids: CASSPTTGSYGYTF. The CDR3 nucleotides are TGTGCCAGCAGCCCGACGACAGGGAGCTATGGCTACACCTTC. The V gene is TRBV7-9, the J gene TRBJ1-2, with 7 bases that match TRBD1. The CDR3 contains 14 residues. The V and J ends lost 5 bases and 4 bases, in that order; junction bases with no gene match: 7. CDR1 and CDR2 (germline): SEHNR, FQNEAQ (reference sequence).